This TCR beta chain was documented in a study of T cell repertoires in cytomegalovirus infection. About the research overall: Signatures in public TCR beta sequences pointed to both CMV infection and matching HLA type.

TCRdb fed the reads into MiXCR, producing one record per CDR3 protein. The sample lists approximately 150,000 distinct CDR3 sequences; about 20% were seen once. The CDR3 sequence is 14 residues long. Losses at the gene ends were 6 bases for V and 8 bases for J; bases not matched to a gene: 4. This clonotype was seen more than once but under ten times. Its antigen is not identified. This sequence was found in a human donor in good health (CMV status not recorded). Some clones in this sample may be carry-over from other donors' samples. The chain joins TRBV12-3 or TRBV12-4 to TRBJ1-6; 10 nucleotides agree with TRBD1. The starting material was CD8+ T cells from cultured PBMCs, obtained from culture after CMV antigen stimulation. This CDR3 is CASRPGQGHSPLHF. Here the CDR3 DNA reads TGTGCCAGCAGGCCGGGACAGGGGCATTCACCCCTCCACTTT.